This TCR beta chain was recorded in a study of cytotoxic CD8 clonotypes in ibrutinib-treated CLL. As for the study in general: Among the samples, the mean was approximately 260,000 productive templates and 75,000 to 95,000 productive rearrangements. Study-level findings and limits: Relative to age-matched healthy donors, clonality at baseline was higher, and it tracked circulating CD8+ T-cell counts. Upon ibrutinib response clonality rose, and upon progression it fell back toward baseline.

Comment on this clone: Its antigen is as yet unknown.

Using immunoSEQ multiplex PCR, the repertoire was profiled, and TCRdb retains in-frame clones only, with some absent. The sample lists about 40,000 clones; just over 70% were seen once. V was trimmed by 8 bases and J by 0 bases, leaving 11 bases between them. The CDR3 runs 14 residues. Germline loops: CDR1 SNHLY, CDR2 FYNNEI. Material: PBMCs, obtained at disease progression, from a patient treated with ibrutinib. The receptor's source is a human donor with chronic lymphocytic leukemia. The V gene is TRBV2, the J gene TRBJ1-5, with no clear D. Here the CDR3 reads CASLEADSNQPQHF. In DNA form, the CDR3 reads TGTGCCAGCCTAGAGGCAGATAGCAATCAGCCCCAGCATTTT.